This TCR beta chain was observed in a study of T cells in Graves' hyperthyroidism and ophthalmopathy. Overall study findings and caveats: Most thyroid clonotypes with frequency above 0.001 were detected in blood.

CDR3 length equals 12 residues. CDR1 is LGHDT and CDR2 is YNNKEL in the germline V gene (reference sequence). RNA transcripts yielded amplified TCR beta CDR3 regions. When the TCR CDR3 underwent first-round RT-PCR, the HTBI primer set was used. MiXCR was run by TCRdb on the multiplex PCR reads, yielding one entry per CDR3 protein. The table has some 550,000 distinct CDR3 sequences, about 16% seen once. This clonotype showed up just once. As yet, its antigen is unknown. One end of the junction varies from germline; a read error may be responsible. Sequencing used blood. The TCR sequence derives from a woman between 40 and 50 years old with Graves' ophthalmopathy. The rearrangement joins TRBV3-1 to TRBJ2-5; TRBD1 is a possible D gene (6 bases). The DNA of the CDR3 is TGTGCCAGCAGCCAAGGAGGACAGCGTAGGCACTTC. This gives the protein CASSQGGQRRHF.